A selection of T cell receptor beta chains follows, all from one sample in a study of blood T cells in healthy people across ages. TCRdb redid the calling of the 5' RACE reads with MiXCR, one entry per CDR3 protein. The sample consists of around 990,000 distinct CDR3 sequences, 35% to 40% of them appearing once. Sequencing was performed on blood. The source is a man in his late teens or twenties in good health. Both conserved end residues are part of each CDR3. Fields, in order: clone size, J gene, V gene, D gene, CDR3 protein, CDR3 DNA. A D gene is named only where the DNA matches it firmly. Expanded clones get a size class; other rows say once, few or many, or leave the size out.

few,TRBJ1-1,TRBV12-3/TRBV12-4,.,CASSFGGITEAFF,TGTGCCAGCAGTTTTGGGGGAATCACTGAAGCTTTCTTT
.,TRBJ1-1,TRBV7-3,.,CASTPGGTRREAFF,TGTGCCAGCACCCCGGGAGGGACAAGAAGAGAAGCTTTCTTT
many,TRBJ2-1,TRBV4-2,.,CASSPSVASTNNEQFF,TGTGCCAGCAGCCCCTCCGTTGCCAGCACAAACAATGAGCAGTTCTTC
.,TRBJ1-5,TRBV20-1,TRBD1,CSARRTGSNSNQPQHF,TGCAGTGCCCGGAGGACAGGGTCCAATAGCAATCAGCCCCAGCATTTT
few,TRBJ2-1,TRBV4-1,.,CASSPKAGVSYNEQFF,TGCGCCAGCAGTCCTAAGGCTGGGGTCTCCTACAATGAGCAGTTCTTC
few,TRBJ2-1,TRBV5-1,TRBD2,CASSLAETSGGDRYNEQFF,TGCGCCAGCAGCTTGGCCGAGACTAGCGGGGGGGATAGATACAATGAGCAGTTCTTC
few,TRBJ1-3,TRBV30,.,CAWNTAGGNTIYF,TGTGCCTGGAACACAGCCGGAGGAAACACCATATATTTT
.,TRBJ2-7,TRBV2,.,CASSLKGIGLNEQYF,TGTGCCAGCAGTTTAAAAGGGATCGGGCTCAACGAGCAGTACTTC
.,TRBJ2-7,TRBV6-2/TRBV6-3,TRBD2,CASSRTPGTSGSSSYEQYF,TGTGCCAGCAGTCGAACTCCCGGGACTAGCGGAAGCAGCTCCTACGAGCAGTACTTC
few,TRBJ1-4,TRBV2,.,CASSGDGGLNEKLFF,TGTGCCAGCAGTGGGGACGGAGGGCTCAATGAAAAACTGTTTTTT
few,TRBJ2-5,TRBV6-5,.,CASSYSRQARETQYF,TGTGCCAGCAGTTACTCGAGGCAGGCGAGAGAGACCCAGTACTTC
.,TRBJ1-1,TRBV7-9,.,CASSGRGVTFF,TGTGCCAGCAGCGGGAGGGGGGTTACTTTCTTT
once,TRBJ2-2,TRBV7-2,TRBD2,CASSPRLAGRTGELFF,TGTGCCAGCAGCCCCAGACTAGCTGGAAGGACCGGGGAGCTGTTTTTT
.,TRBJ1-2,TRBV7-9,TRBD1,CASSALKTGGGYGYTF,TGTGCCAGCAGCGCTTTAAAGACAGGGGGCGGCTATGGCTACACCTTC
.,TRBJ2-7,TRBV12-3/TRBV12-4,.,CASRRAGFTYEQYF,TGTGCCAGCAGGAGGGCAGGCTTTACCTACGAGCAGTACTTC
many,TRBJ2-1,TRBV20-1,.,CSAQPDSDEQFF,TGCAGTGCTCAACCGGACAGCGATGAGCAGTTCTTC
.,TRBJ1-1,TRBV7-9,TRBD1,CASSFRETGSTEAFF,TGTGCCAGCAGCTTCCGAGAGACAGGGAGCACTGAAGCTTTCTTT
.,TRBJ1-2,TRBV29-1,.,CSGETRGGYTF,TGCAGCGGGGAGACGCGAGGGGGCTACACCTTC
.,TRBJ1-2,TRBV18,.,CAGSYAPGPFYGYTF,TGTGCCGGCTCATATGCTCCGGGACCGTTCTATGGCTACACCTTC
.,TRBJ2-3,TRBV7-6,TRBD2,CASSLRGLAIDTQYF,TGTGCCAGCAGCTTAAGGGGACTAGCGATAGATACGCAGTATTTT
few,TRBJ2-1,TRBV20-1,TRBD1,CSAFGQGYSNEQFF,TGCAGTGCATTTGGACAGGGGTATTCCAATGAGCAGTTCTTC
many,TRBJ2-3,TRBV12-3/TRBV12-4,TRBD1,CASRMTGEDTQYF,TGTGCCAGCAGGATGACAGGGGAAGATACGCAGTATTTT
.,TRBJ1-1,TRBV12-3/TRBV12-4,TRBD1,CASSIEGQLNTEAFF,TGTGCCAGCAGTATCGAGGGACAGTTGAACACTGAAGCTTTCTTT
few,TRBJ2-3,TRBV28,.,CASSPTAFVGGTDTQYF,TGTGCCAGCAGTCCCACAGCTTTCGTCGGGGGCACAGATACGCAGTATTTT
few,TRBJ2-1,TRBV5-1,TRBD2,CASSLGSGGFYEQFF,TGCGCCAGCAGCTTAGGTAGCGGGGGTTTCTATGAGCAGTTCTTC
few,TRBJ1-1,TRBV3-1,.,CASSQDRLMNTEAFF,TGTGCCAGCAGCCAAGATCGTCTGATGAACACTGAAGCTTTCTTT
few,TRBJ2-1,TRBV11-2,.,CASRPTGYQQFF,TGTGCCAGCAGACCTACAGGGTACCAGCAGTTCTTC
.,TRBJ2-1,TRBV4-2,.,CASSQGRGANEQFF,TGTGCCAGCAGCCAAGGCAGGGGGGCGAATGAGCAGTTCTTC
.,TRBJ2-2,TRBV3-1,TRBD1,CASSQVLGQGPTGELFF,TGTGCCAGCAGCCAAGTACTAGGACAGGGTCCCACCGGGGAGCTGTTTTTT
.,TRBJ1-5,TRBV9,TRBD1,CASSVGGQINQPQHF,TGTGCCAGCAGCGTAGGGGGACAGATCAATCAGCCCCAGCATTTT
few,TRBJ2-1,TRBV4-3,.,CASSHGDREQFF,TGCGCCAGCAGCCACGGCGATCGGGAGCAGTTCTTC
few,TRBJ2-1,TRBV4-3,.,CASSHALENEQFF,TGCGCCAGCAGCCACGCCTTGGAGAATGAGCAGTTCTTC
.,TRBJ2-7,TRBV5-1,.,CASSTGANYEQYF,TGCGCCAGCAGCACTGGGGCGAACTACGAGCAGTACTTC
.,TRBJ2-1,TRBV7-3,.,CASSLTQGIKQFF,TGTGCCAGCAGCTTAACCCAGGGGATAAAGCAGTTCTTC
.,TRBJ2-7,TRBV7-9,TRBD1,CASSLITGDEQYF,TGTGCCAGCAGCTTAATTACAGGGGACGAGCAGTACTTC
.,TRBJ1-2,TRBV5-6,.,CASRSGWQNYGYTF,TGTGCCAGCAGATCTGGGTGGCAGAACTATGGCTACACCTTC
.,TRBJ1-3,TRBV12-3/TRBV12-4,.,CASSNRRGPGNTIYF,TGTGCCAGCAGTAACCGAAGGGGACCCGGAAACACCATATATTTT
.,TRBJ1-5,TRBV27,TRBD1,CASSARDRANQPQHF,TGTGCCAGCAGTGCCCGGGACAGGGCTAATCAGCCCCAGCATTTT
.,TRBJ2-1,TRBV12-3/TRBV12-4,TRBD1,CASRTDRGNYNEQFF,TGTGCCAGCAGGACCGACAGGGGAAACTACAATGAGCAGTTCTTC
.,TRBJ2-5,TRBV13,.,CASSLWQGKVETQYF,TGTGCCAGCAGCTTATGGCAGGGAAAAGTAGAGACCCAGTACTTC
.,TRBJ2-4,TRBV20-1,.,CGARVGNEQYF,TGCGGTGCTAGGGTGGGGAATGAGCAGTACTTC
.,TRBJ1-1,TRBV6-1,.,CASSEYAEAFF,TGTGCCAGCAGTGAATATGCTGAAGCTTTCTTT
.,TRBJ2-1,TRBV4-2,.,CASSQEYWDGEQFF,TGTGCCAGCAGCCAAGAATACTGGGACGGCGAGCAGTTCTTC
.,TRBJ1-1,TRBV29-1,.,CSVEDSQGRHGEAFF,TGCAGCGTTGAAGATTCCCAGGGGCGGCATGGTGAAGCTTTCTTT
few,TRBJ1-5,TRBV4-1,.,CASSHRDGTSNQPQHF,TGCGCCAGCAGCCACCGGGACGGGACTAGCAATCAGCCCCAGCATTTT
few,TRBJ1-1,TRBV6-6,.,CASSYGWGNTEAFF,TGTGCCAGCAGTTACGGGTGGGGGAACACTGAAGCTTTCTTT
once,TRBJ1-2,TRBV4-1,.,CASSQVAEIYGYTF,TGCGCCAGCAGCCAAGTGGCTGAGATCTATGGCTACACCTTC
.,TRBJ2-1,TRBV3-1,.,CASSQDRGFDNEQFF,TGTGCCAGCAGCCAAGATCGGGGGTTTGACAATGAGCAGTTCTTC
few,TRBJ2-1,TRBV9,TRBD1,CASSHSPDRKNEQFF,TGTGCCAGCAGTCACTCTCCGGACAGGAAGAATGAGCAGTTCTTC
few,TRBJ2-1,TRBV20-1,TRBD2,CSARPETSGLNEQFF,TGCAGTGCTAGACCAGAGACTAGCGGTCTCAATGAGCAGTTCTTC
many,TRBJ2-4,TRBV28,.,CASSPPENIQYF,TGTGCCAGCAGTCCCCCCGAGAACATTCAGTACTTC
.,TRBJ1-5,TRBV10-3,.,CAISDGGSGDTQPQHF,TGTGCCATCAGTGATGGTGGGTCGGGAGATACCCAGCCCCAGCATTTT
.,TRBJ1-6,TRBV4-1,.,CASSPYPQGRTTHSPLHF,TGCGCCAGCAGCCCTTATCCCCAGGGGAGAACGACTCATTCACCCCTCCACTTT
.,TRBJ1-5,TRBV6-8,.,CASSRAADSNQPQHF,TGTGCCAGCAGTAGGGCAGCCGATAGCAATCAGCCCCAGCATTTT
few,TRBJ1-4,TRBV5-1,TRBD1,CASSLRRLGGSTNEKLFF,TGCGCCAGCAGCTTGCGTCGGTTAGGGGGCTCAACTAATGAAAAACTGTTTTTT
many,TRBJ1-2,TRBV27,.,CASSLSKNSLGGYTF,TGTGCCAGCAGTTTATCGAAAAACAGCTTGGGCGGCTACACCTTC
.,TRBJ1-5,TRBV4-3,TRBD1,CASSQDRTGSNQPQHF,TGCGCCAGCAGCCAAGATAGGACAGGGAGTAATCAGCCCCAGCATTTT